This TCR beta chain was documented in a study of tumor-infiltrating lymphocytes in primary liver carcinoma. In the study overall: Patients of both sexes were 30 to 69 years old. Stage T1-T3 N0M0 and a size of about 4.2 to 11 cm characterized the tumors.

RNA and DNA were co-extracted from roughly 20-30 mg of unsorted bulk tissue. Of note for this clonotype: One junction end does not reproduce the germline sequence, and a read error may be involved.

The input was approximately 500 ng total RNA; TCR beta cDNA was made from it with a constant-region primer. Sequencing libraries for TCR beta derived from three nested multiplex PCR rounds that used slightly modified ARM-PCR. Each of the first two PCR rounds ran 9 to 11 cycles with TRBV1-TRBV30 forward and C-beta reverse primers. TCRdb re-analysed the multiplex PCR reads in MiXCR, keeping a single row per CDR3 protein. The data show about 64,000 distinct CDR3 sequences, over 60% seen once. Germline CDR1 and CDR2: LGHNA and YSLEER. The CDR3 runs 16 residues. This chain connects TRBV4-3 to TRBJ2-1; TRBD2 matches 7 bases. The clonotype was recovered from a man aged 35-49 years with primary liver carcinoma and hepatitis B virus infection. Sequenced: liver tumor tissue from sampling region 4. The subset denotes: tumor region T4, right-lateral pole. The CDR3 loop reads CTSSQDSGPAYNEQFF. The CDR3 nucleotides are TGCACCAGCAGCCAAGATAGCGGGCCAGCCTACAATGAGCAGTTCTTC.